These 14 T cell receptor beta chains came from one sample sequenced in a study of blood T cells in healthy people across ages. The authors ran a second PCR of roughly 6 to 12 cycles using a sample-barcoded 5' primer and a J-beta primer mix. Each CDR3 protein is one row after TCRdb ran MiXCR on the 5' RACE reads. The sample holds 500,000 to 550,000 distinct CDR3 sequences, around 24% seen once. The sample was also linked to a second study, of T cells of mothers and their children.

The sample comprised blood. These receptors were taken from a boy aged 10-17 years in good health.

The V call is TRBV29-1, the J call TRBJ1-1; D might be TRBD1 (6 bases). The CDR3 sequence is 13 residues long. The V end was cut by 1 base, the J end by 0 bases, with 6 bases between. Germline CDR1 and CDR2: SQVTM and ANQGSEA. The CDR3: CSVEGDMNTEAFF. The CDR3 bases are TGCAGCGTTGAAGGGGACATGAACACTGAAGCTTTCTTT.

This clonotype was found a few times. The gene calls are TRBV4-1 and TRBJ2-3, with 11 bases that match TRBD2. J lost 0 bases, V lost 0 bases, and 8 bases had no gene match. The CDR3 is 19 amino acids. The germline V gene has CDR1 MGHRA and CDR2 YSYEKL. CDR3 amino acids: CASSQDKALAGESTDTQYF. The CDR3, as DNA: TGCGCCAGCAGCCAAGATAAAGCACTAGCGGGAGAGAGCACAGATACGCAGTATTTT.

This clonotype was found a few times. The junction departs from germline at one end; a sequencing error may be responsible. V usage is TRBV29-1 and J usage is TRBJ2-2; the D is unclear. This CDR3 is built from 13 residues. CDR1 SQVTM and CDR2 ANQGSEA come from the germline V gene. The CDR3 DNA reads as TGCAGCGTTGACAGAACCAACACCAGGGAGCTGTTTTTT. It encodes CSVDRTNTRELFF.

This clonotype occurred a few times. V and J are TRBV12-3 or TRBV12-4 and TRBJ2-7; 7 bases are shared with TRBD2. J was trimmed by 0 bases and V by 4 bases; bases with no gene match: 3. This CDR3 is 14 amino acids long. CDR3 bases: TGTGCCAGCAGTTGGGGGGGGACCTCCTACGAGCAGTACTTC. Amino acids: CASSWGGTSYEQYF.

This chain uses TRBV20-1 with TRBJ1-5, with TRBD1 matching 7 bases. V lost 3 bases, J lost 4 bases, and 6 bases stayed unmatched. The CDR3 extends over 14 amino acids. CDR1 is DFQATT and CDR2 is SNEGSKA in the germline V gene (reference sequence). The CDR3 sequence is CSARKQGFNQPQHF. For the CDR3, the DNA is TGCAGTGCTAGGAAACAGGGGTTTAATCAGCCCCAGCATTTT.

This clonotype appeared a few times. The rearrangement links TRBV10-3 to TRBJ1-1, with D unresolved. CDR1 and CDR2 (germline): ENHRY, SYGVKD. The CDR3 loop spans 13 amino acids. V was clipped by 6 bases and J by 1 base, with 9 bases between them. CDR3: CAISGVKNTEAFF. The CDR3 DNA sequence: TGTGCCATCAGCGGGGTTAAGAACACTGAAGCTTTCTTT.

About this clonotype: Mismatch with germline at one junction end may stem from a read error. The chain has TRBV20-1 and TRBJ1-1; 8 bases fit TRBD1. This CDR3 has 14 residues. The germline CDR1 and CDR2 sequences are DFQATT and SNEGSKA (reference sequence). CDR3 DNA: TGCAATGCTAGAGAGACAGGGGTATTTGCTGAAGCTTTCTTT. It is translated as CNARETGVFAEAFF.

This clonotype was counted only a few times. The rearrangement uses TRBV20-1 and TRBJ2-1, with 7 nucleotides matching TRBD2. There are 16 residues in the CDR3. V trimming: 4 bases; J trimming: 3 bases; junction bases outside the gene matches: 12. CDR1 is DFQATT and CDR2 is SNEGSKA in the germline V gene (reference sequence). CDR3 coding DNA: TGCAGTGCTACACGACGCCAGCGGGACCTCTACAATGAGCAGTTCTTC. As protein: CSATRRQRDLYNEQFF.

This clonotype was recorded only once. The chain links TRBV7-9 to TRBJ1-5, with a weak D call TRBD1 (6 bases). The V end lost 8 bases, the J end lost 5 bases, and 16 bases lay between the germline ends. Germline V gene data show CDR1 as SEHNR and CDR2 as FQNEAQ (reference sequence). The CDR3 is made up of 14 amino acids. CDR3 DNA sequence: TGTGCCAGCGGCCCGATGGACAGAGATCAGCCCCAGCATTTT. Its translation is CASGPMDRDQPQHF.

The chain links TRBV12-3 or TRBV12-4 to TRBJ2-5; D is uncertain. TRBJ2-1 matches the DNA end more closely, so the J call is doubtful. This CDR3 is built from 16 residues. The CDR3 is CASSTYAAGQHNEQFF. DNA for the CDR3: TGTGCCAGCAGTACTTATGCGGCCGGGCAGCACAATGAGCAGTTCTTC.

This clonotype turned up a few times. The V and J genes are TRBV7-6 and TRBJ2-1; D possibly corresponds to TRBD1 (6 bases). The CDR3 extends over 12 amino acids. Germline loops: CDR1 SGHVS, CDR2 FNYEAQ. With 5 bases removed from V and 8 bases from J, the gap between germline ends came to 10 bases. CDR3 sequence reads: CASSPDRHEQFF. In DNA form, the CDR3 reads TGTGCCAGCAGCCCCGACAGGCATGAGCAGTTCTTC.

V is TRBV5-1 and J is TRBJ1-1; 9 bases match TRBD1. J was trimmed by 1 base and V by 5 bases; bases with no gene match: 6. This CDR3 is 15 amino acids long. In germline, CDR1 is SGHRS, CDR2 YFSETQ. CDR3 sequence: CASRVVGQGNTEAFF. The CDR3, as DNA: TGCGCCAGCAGGGTTGTGGGACAGGGGAACACTGAAGCTTTCTTT.

This clonotype has more than one count but fewer than ten. The chain links TRBV30 to TRBJ2-5, with D possibly being TRBD1 or TRBD2 (6 bases each). The germline V gene has CDR1 GTSNPN and CDR2 SVGIG (reference sequence). The CDR3 is 13 amino acids. V was cut by 1 base and J by 11 bases, with 17 bases left in between. The DNA for the CDR3 is TGTGCCTGGAGTGAGGCACTAGCAGGGGAGCAGTACTTC. This codes for CAWSEALAGEQYF.

CDR3 loop: CASSLSLSQGGQPQHF. The CDR3 bases are TGTGCCAGCAGCCTCAGCTTATCACAGGGAGGACAGCCCCAGCATTTT. The chain employs TRBV7-2 and TRBJ1-5, with D possibly TRBD1 on 6 matching bases. Germline lookup yields CDR1 SGHTA and CDR2 FQGNSA. This CDR3 has 16 residues. V was clipped by 5 bases and J by 7 bases, with 21 bases between them.